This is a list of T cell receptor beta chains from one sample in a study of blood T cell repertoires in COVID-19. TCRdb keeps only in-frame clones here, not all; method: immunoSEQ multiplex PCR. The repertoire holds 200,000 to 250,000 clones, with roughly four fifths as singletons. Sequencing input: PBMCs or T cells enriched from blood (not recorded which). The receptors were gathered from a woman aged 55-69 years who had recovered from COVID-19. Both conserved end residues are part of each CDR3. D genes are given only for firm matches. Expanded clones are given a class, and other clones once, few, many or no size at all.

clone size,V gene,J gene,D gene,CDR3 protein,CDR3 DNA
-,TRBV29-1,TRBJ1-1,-,CSVDGPRGSEAFF,TGCAGCGTTGACGGGCCCCGGGGGTCTGAAGCTTTCTTT
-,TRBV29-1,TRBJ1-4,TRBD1,CSVSGTGEGANEKLFF,TGCAGCGTGAGCGGGACAGGGGAAGGGGCTAATGAAAAACTGTTTTTT
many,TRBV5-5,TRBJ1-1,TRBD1,CASSFQGGTEAFF,TGTGCCAGCAGCTTTCAGGGGGGCACTGAAGCTTTCTTT
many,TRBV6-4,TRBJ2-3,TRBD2,CASSDGVGGSDPDTQYF,TGTGCCAGCAGTGACGGGGTTGGCGGGAGCGATCCAGATACGCAGTATTTT
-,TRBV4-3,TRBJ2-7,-,CASSQGAGHYEQYF,TGCGCCAGCAGCCAAGGGGCAGGGCACTACGAGCAGTACTTC
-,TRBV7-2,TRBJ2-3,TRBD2,CASSSRLAGTDTQYF,TGTGCCAGCAGCTCCAGACTAGCGGGCACAGATACGCAGTATTTT
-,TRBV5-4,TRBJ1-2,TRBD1,CASSADRDYGYTF,TGTGCCAGCAGCGCGGACAGGGACTATGGCTACACCTTC
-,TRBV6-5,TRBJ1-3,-,CATKREGNTIYF,TGTGCCACCAAACGGGAGGGAAACACCATATATTTT
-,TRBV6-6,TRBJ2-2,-,CASSFPSGTGELFF,TGTGCCAGCAGCTTCCCGAGCGGCACCGGGGAGCTGTTTTTT
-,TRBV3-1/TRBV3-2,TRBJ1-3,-,CASSQGRQIPGNTIYF,TGTGCCAGCAGCCAAGGACGACAGATACCTGGAAACACCATATATTTT
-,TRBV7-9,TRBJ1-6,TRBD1,CASSFHTGDRANSPLHF,TGTGCCAGCAGCTTCCACACCGGAGACAGGGCTAATTCACCCCTCCACTTT
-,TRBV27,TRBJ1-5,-,CASSLSGQINSNQPQHF,TGTGCCAGCAGTTTATCAGGACAGATTAATAGCAATCAGCCCCAGCATTTT
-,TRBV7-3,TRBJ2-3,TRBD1,CASSLVGTGFTDTQYF,TGTGCCAGCAGCTTGGTCGGGACAGGGTTCACAGATACGCAGTATTTT
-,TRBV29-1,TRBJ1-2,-,CSAGGGQLANYGYTF,TGCAGCGCTGGGGGTGGACAGTTAGCTAACTATGGCTACACCTTC
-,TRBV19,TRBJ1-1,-,CASNRDTYTEAFF,TGTGCCAGTAACCGGGACACCTACACTGAAGCTTTCTTT
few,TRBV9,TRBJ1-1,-,CASSVGTPRTEAFF,TGTGCCAGCAGCGTCGGTACCCCCAGGACTGAAGCTTTCTTT
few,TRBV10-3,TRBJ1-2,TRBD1,CAISIQGAANGYTF,TGTGCCATCAGTATCCAGGGGGCGGCTAATGGCTACACCTTC
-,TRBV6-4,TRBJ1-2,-,CASSERAGSTHNYGYTF,TGTGCCAGCAGTGAGAGGGCAGGTTCAACGCACAACTATGGCTACACCTTC
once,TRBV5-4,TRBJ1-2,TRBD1,CASSSWDSLFNNYGYTF,TGTGCCAGCAGCTCATGGGACAGTCTATTTAATAACTATGGCTACACCTTC
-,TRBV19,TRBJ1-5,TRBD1,CASSMVGTVNQPQHF,TGTGCCAGTAGTATGGTCGGGACAGTCAATCAGCCCCAGCATTTT
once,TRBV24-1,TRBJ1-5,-,CATSESGDQPQHF,TGTGCCACCAGTGAGTCGGGAGACCAGCCCCAGCATTTT
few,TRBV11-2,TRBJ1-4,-,CASSFIENEKLFF,TGTGCCAGCAGCTTTATAGAGAATGAAAAACTGTTTTTT
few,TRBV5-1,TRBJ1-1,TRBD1,CASSLTGQGSTEAFF,TGCGCCAGCAGCTTAACGGGACAGGGGTCGACTGAAGCTTTCTTT
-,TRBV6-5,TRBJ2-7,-,CASSYSKGGQFYEQYF,TGTGCCAGCAGTTACTCGAAGGGGGGACAGTTCTACGAGCAGTACTTC
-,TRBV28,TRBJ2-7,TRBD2,CASSDTSGRAYEQYF,TGTGCCAGCAGTGATACTAGCGGGAGGGCTTACGAGCAGTACTTC
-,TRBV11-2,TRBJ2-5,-,CASSLGSREQETQYF,TGTGCCAGCAGCTTAGGTAGTAGAGAGCAAGAGACCCAGTACTTC
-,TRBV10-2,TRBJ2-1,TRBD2,CASRALAGPSYNEQFF,TGCGCCAGCAGAGCCTTAGCGGGGCCGTCCTACAATGAGCAGTTCTTC
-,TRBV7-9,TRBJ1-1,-,CAAILGGSTEAFF,TGTGCCGCCATCCTCGGGGGGAGCACTGAAGCTTTCTTT
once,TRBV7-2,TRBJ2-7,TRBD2,CASSSTGLAAYEQYF,TGTGCCAGCAGCTCTACGGGACTAGCGGCCTACGAGCAGTACTTC
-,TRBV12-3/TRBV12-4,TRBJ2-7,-,CASSLHTSYEQYF,TGTGCCAGCAGTTTACACACATCCTACGAGCAGTACTTC
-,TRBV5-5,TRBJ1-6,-,CASSLASQGDSPLHF,TGTGCCAGCAGCTTGGCCAGCCAGGGTGATTCACCCCTCCACTTT
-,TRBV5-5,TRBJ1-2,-,CASSLTSGTPNYGYTF,TGTGCCAGCAGCCTCACCAGTGGGACTCCTAACTATGGCTACACCTTC
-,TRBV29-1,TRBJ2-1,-,CSVEVRDSGYEQFF,TGCAGCGTTGAAGTCCGGGACTCCGGATATGAGCAGTTCTTC
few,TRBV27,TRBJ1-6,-,CASSLYGPSGLTNSPLHF,TGTGCCAGCAGTTTATACGGGCCGTCGGGACTTACTAATTCACCCCTCCACTTT
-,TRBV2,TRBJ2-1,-,CASSVRGEGTFF,TGTGCCAGCAGCGTCCGTGGTGAGGGTACGTTCTTC
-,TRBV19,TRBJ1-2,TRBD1,CASAEEDRPGYGYTF,TGTGCCAGTGCAGAGGAGGACAGGCCAGGTTATGGCTACACCTTC
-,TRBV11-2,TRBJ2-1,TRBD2,CASSGGEGLAGVREQFF,TGTGCCAGCAGCGGTGGGGAGGGACTAGCGGGAGTACGGGAGCAGTTCTTC
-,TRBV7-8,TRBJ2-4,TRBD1,CASSLRQGAWNIQYF,TGTGCCAGCAGCCTGCGACAGGGGGCTTGGAACATTCAGTACTTC
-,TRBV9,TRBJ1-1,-,CASSSPGRVGAFF,TGTGCCAGCAGCTCCCCCGGCAGGGTTGGGGCTTTCTTT
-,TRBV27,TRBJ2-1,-,CASAGGYNEQFF,TGTGCCAGCGCCGGAGGTTACAATGAGCAGTTCTTC
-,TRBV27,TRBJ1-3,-,CASSLSRASGNTIYF,TGTGCCAGCAGTTTATCGCGTGCCTCTGGAAACACCATATATTTT
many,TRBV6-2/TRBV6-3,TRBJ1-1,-,CASSYGAEGTEAFF,TGTGCCAGCAGTTACGGGGCGGAGGGAACTGAAGCTTTCTTT
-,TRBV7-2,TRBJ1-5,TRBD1,CASSLGGQPNQPQHF,TGTGCCAGCAGCTTGGGGGGACAGCCCAATCAGCCCCAGCATTTT
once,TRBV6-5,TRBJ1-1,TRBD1,CASSPGQSRSTEAFF,TGTGCCAGCAGTCCGGGACAGTCACGTTCCACTGAAGCTTTCTTT
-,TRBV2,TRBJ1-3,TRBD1,CASSESYRGLSGNTIYF,TGTGCCAGCAGTGAAAGTTACAGGGGGCTCTCTGGAAACACCATATATTTT
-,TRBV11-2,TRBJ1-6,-,CASSLRPDYNSPLHF,TGTGCCAGCAGCTTACGTCCAGACTATAATTCACCCCTCCACTTT
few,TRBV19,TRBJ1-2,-,CASSTRPGLYGYTF,TGTGCCAGTAGTACTCGACCAGGGCTCTATGGCTACACCTTC
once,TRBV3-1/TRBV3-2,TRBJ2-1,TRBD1,CASSLGQGADEQFF,TGTGCCAGCAGTTTGGGACAGGGGGCAGATGAGCAGTTCTTC
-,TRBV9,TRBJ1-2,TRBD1,CASSVPGTEYYGYTF,TGTGCCAGCAGCGTACCCGGGACAGAATACTATGGCTACACCTTC
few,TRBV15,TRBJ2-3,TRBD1,CATSRDSGTGADTQYF,TGTGCCACCAGCAGAGATAGTGGGACAGGGGCAGATACGCAGTATTTT